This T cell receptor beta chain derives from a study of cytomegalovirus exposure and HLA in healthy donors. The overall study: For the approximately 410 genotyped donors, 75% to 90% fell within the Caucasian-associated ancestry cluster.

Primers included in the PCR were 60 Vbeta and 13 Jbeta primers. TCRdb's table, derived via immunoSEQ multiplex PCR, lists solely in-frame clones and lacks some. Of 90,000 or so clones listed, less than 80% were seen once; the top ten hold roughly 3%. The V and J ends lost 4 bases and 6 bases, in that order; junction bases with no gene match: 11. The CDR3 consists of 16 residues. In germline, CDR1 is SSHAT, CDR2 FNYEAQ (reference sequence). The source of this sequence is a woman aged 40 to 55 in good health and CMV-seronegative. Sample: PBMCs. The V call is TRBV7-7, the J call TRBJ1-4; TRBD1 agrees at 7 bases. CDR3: CASSSGGRTGDEKLFF. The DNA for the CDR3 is TGTGCCAGCAGCTCTGGGGGAAGGACAGGAGATGAAAAACTGTTTTTT.